The TCR beta chain under discussion was sequenced for a study of cytomegalovirus exposure and HLA in healthy donors. Notes on the study in general: For most subjects, TCR beta sequences were reported to predict HLA-A and HLA-B alleles with accuracy.

The V end lost 1 base, the J end lost 1 base, and 11 bases lay between the germline ends. Germline loops: CDR1 GTSNPN, CDR2 SVGIG (reference sequence). The CDR3 totals 14 residues. Of note for this clone: Its antigen is unknown.

Primers for the PCR totalled 60 Vbeta and 13 Jbeta. In the original workflow: Later, an analysis found tens of millions of unique TCR beta chains, and 9.5 million to 11 million of these were shared. The protocol was immunoSEQ multiplex PCR, while the TCRdb copy is restricted to in-frame clones and leaves out a portion. For V, J and clone size, that table is used; D and trimming come from the DNA. This table has about 120,000 clones, around four fifths appearing once. The material sequenced was PBMCs. This receptor was obtained from a man aged 30 to 39 in good health and CMV-seropositive. V usage is TRBV30 and J usage is TRBJ2-7; D possibly corresponds to TRBD1 (7 bases). The CDR3 spells CAWSESGGSYEQYF. CDR3 DNA: TGTGCCTGGAGTGAATCAGGGGGGTCCTACGAGCAGTACTTC.